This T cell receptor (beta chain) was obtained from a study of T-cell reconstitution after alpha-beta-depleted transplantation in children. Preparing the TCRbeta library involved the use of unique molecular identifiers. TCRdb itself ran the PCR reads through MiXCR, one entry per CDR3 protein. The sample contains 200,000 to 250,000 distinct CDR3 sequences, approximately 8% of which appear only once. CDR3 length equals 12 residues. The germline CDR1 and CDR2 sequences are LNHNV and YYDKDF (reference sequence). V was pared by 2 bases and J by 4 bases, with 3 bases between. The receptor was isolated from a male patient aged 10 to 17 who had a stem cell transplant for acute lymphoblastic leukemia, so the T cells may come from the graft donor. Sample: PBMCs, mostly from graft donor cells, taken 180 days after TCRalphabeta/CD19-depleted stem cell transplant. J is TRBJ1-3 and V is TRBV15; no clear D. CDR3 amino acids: CATSRIGNTIYF. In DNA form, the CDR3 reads TGTGCCACCAGCAGAATCGGAAACACCATATATTTT.